This TCR beta chain was observed in a study of CD8+CD57+ T cells in acquired aplastic anemia. Points from the study as a whole: The study identified more than 25 CD8+ CDR3 sequences shared by patients and controls.

TCR beta VDJ and CDR3 profiles were obtained from a genomic DNA template. TCRdb passed the reads through MiXCR, listing each CDR3 protein once. The profile shows under 200,000 distinct CDR3 sequences, approximately 48% of them singletons. Sequencing involved patients with CD8+CD57+ cell expansion previously shown by flow cytometry. Between the trimmed V and J ends, which lost 2 bases and 1 base, there was a span of 14 bases. Germline CDR1 reads SGHAT; CDR2 reads FQDESV (reference sequence). This CDR3 comprises 16 residues. Of note for this clonotype: Its cognate antigen is unknown.

This clonotype originated in a human donor with aplastic anemia. This chain uses TRBV11-1 with TRBJ1-1; D is uncertain. The sequencing input was sorted CD4+, CD8+, or CD8+CD57+ T cells (not recorded which) from PBMCs. CDR3 coding DNA: TGTGCCAGCAGCTTACCCCCCCTGAGGAAGAACACTGAAGCTTTCTTT. Its protein is CASSLPPLRKNTEAFF. Supplemented by reference TRBV11-1 and TRBJ1-1, the full variable domain reads EAEVAQSPRYKITEKSQAVAFWCDPISGHATLYWYRQILGQGPELLVQFQDESVVDDSQLPKDRFSAERLKGVDSTLKIQPAELGDSAMYLCASSLPPLRKNTEAFFGQGTRLTVV.